The entry below describes one T cell receptor beta chain. The antigen is undetermined. The sample is drawn from a study of siplizumab effects on memory and regulatory T cells. Whole-study findings and limits: The naive T cell population seemed more diverse than memory cells and seemed a major contributor to the alloresponse. No functional test confirmed suppression by proliferating siplizumab-culture Tregs. Unstimulated subset assignment was obtained for only a minor fraction of alloreactive clones.

Investigators obtained sequences from unstimulated naive, memory, effector memory and TEMRA subsets in three donor pairs. Assay: immunoSEQ multiplex PCR; the TCRdb copy retains only in-frame clones and omits some. The table shows over 55,000 clones, with approximately 87% occurring only once. J gave up 0 bases and V 1 base, and 3 bases lay outside the gene matches. The germline V gene has CDR1 SGHNT and CDR2 YENEEA. The CDR3 has 16 residues. Sequencing was performed on memory CD4+ T cells sorted from blood. This rearrangement joins TRBV11-3 to TRBJ2-1, with TRBD2 matching over 7 bases. This TCR derives from a human donor in good health. The CDR3 DNA is TGTGCCAGCAGCTTAGGGGGAGGGAGCTCCTACAATGAGCAGTTCTTC. This gives the protein CASSLGGGSSYNEQFF.